This T cell receptor (beta chain) was sequenced during a study of blood T cell repertoires in COVID-19. Study information: Samples taken during acute and convalescent COVID-19 were collected in the United States, Italy and Spain. The analysed material was cDNA or gDNA that came from T cells, B-cell-depleted T cells, or PBMCs.

CDR3 length: 16 residues. CDR1 and CDR2 (germline): KGHSH, LQKENI. The V and J ends lost 5 bases and 0 bases respectively, with 16 bases between them. In the original analysis: Amplified reference gene primers provided the basis for estimating nucleated cell counts. Sequencing was performed with immunoSEQ multiplex PCR; in TCRdb, only in-frame clones are kept and a portion is missing. The V and J calls and clone size were taken over from that table, and D and trimming were inferred from the DNA. The sample records tens of thousands of clones, just under 85% being singletons. The source material was peripheral blood. The chain combines TRBV18 with TRBJ1-1; tentatively, D is TRBD1 (5 bases). The clonotype was recovered from a man between 65 and 85 years old with acute or convalescent COVID-19. The CDR3 sequence: CASSTGTGTMNTEAFF. CDR3 nucleotides: TGTGCCAGCTCAACCGGGACGGGGACTATGAACACTGAAGCTTTCTTT.